This T cell receptor beta chain was identified during a study of shared clonotypes between healthy human individuals. Study-wide background: A couple of women and a few men aged 18 to 49 served as donors.

With respect to this clone: As yet, its antigen is unknown.

The method was immunoSEQ multiplex PCR; TCRdb's version includes in-frame clones alone and lacks a portion of them. The top ten clones hold 9.5% to 15% of a sample with about 560,000 clones, roughly 79% of them seen once. Study observations and caveats: Represented diversity (both genetic and exposure-history) was limited by the small number of donors. Blood was the sole source, and tissue repertoires probably differ. Expectations were that clonotype sharing among donors would be affected by sequencing depth.

CDR1 and CDR2 from the germline V gene are SGHTS and YDEGEE. CDR3 length equals 13 residues. V was cut by 2 bases and J by 3 bases, with 7 bases left in between. The source material was PBMCs. The receptor was isolated from a woman between 35 and 50 years old in good health. Some clones in this sample may be carry-over from other donors' samples. The rearrangement joins TRBV5-8 to TRBJ2-3; maybe TRBD2 (5 bases). The CDR3 spells CASSFEGTDTQYF. The CDR3 coding sequence is TGTGCCAGCAGCTTCGAGGGAACAGATACGCAGTATTTT.